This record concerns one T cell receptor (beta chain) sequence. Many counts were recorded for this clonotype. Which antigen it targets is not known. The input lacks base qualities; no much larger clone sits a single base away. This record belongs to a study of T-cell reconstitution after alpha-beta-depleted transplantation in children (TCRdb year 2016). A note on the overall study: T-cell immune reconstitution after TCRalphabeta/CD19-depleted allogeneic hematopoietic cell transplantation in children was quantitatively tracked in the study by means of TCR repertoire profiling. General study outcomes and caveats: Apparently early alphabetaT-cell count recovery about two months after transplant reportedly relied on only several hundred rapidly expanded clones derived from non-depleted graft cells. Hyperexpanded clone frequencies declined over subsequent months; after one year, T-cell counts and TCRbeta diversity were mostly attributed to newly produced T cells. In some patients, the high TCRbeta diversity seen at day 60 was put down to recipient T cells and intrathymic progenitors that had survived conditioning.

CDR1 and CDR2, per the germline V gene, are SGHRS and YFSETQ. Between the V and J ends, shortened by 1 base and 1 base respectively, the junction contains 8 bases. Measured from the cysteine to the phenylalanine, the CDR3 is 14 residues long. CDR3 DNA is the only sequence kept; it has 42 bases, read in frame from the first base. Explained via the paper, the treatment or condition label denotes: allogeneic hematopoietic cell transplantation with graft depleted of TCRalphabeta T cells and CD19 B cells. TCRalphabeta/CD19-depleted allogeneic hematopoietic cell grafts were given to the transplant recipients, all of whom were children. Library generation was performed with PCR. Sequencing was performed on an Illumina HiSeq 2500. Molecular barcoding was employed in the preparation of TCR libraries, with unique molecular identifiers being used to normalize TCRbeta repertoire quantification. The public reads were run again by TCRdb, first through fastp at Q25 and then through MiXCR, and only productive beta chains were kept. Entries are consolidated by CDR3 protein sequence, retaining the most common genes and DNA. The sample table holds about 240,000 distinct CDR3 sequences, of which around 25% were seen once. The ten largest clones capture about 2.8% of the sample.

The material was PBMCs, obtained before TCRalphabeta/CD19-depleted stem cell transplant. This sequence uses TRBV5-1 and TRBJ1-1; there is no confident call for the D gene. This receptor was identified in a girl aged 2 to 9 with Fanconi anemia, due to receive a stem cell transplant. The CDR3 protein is CASSLWEANTEAFF. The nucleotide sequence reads TGCGCCAGCAGCTTGTGGGAAGCGAACACTGAAGCTTTCTTT.